Below, 8 T cell receptor beta chains from the same sample are listed, as sequenced in a study of shared clonotypes between healthy human individuals. Only CD45RO-negative cells positively selected for CCR7 counted as naive CD8 cells, so terminally differentiated effector memory CD45RA+ cells were excluded. Clones were read by immunoSEQ multiplex PCR, and TCRdb kept only the in-frame ones, dropping some. The sample consists of around 2,100,000 clones, around 96% of them appearing once. Sequenced sample: naive CD8+ T cells sorted from blood. The receptors stem from a man aged 18 to 35 in good health.

The chain has TRBV27 and TRBJ1-6; TRBD1 matches at 9 bases. This CDR3 region has 15 residues. The J segment lost 8 bases and the V segment lost 3 bases, leaving 5 bases of the junction unmatched. The V gene's germline CDR1 is MNHEY and CDR2 SMNVEV (reference sequence). The CDR3 DNA reads TGTGCCAGCAGTTTCTACAGGGGGCGGGATTCACCCCTCCACTTT. Protein sequence: CASSFYRGRDSPLHF.

The chain has TRBV4-3 and TRBJ2-2; D not certain. The V end was cut by 8 bases, the J end by 7 bases, with 11 bases between. Per the germline V gene, CDR1 is LGHNA and CDR2 is YSLEER. This CDR3 has 12 residues. CDR3: CASGFLGGELFF. CDR3 nucleotide sequence: TGCGCCAGCGGATTTCTGGGCGGGGAGCTGTTTTTT.

This clone was observed a single time. The chain couples TRBV6-6 to TRBJ2-3, with TRBD2 matching over 11 bases. The CDR3 length is 15 residues. Germline-derived CDR1 and CDR2 are MNHNY and SVGAGI (reference sequence). Trimming removed 5 bases from V and 1 base from J; junction bases left unmatched: 2. The CDR3 reads CASSKLAGGTDTQYF. CDR3 nucleotides: TGTGCCAGCAGTAAACTAGCGGGAGGCACAGATACGCAGTATTTT.

The chain couples TRBV11-1 to TRBJ2-3; 7 positions match TRBD2. The junction had 6 bases not matched to a gene; V was cut back by 5 bases and J by 4 bases. The CDR3 length is 14 residues. The germline V gene encodes CDR1 SGHAT and CDR2 FQDESV (reference sequence). The CDR3 reads CASSHWGGADTQYF. CDR3 nucleotides: TGTGCCAGCAGCCACTGGGGGGGGGCAGATACGCAGTATTTT.

The rearrangement uses TRBV30 and TRBJ1-2, with TRBD1 matching over 7 bases. The CDR3 runs to 14 residues. The V gene end was trimmed by 8 bases and the J gene end by 3 bases; junction bases not matched to a gene: 12. The germline V gene has CDR1 GTSNPN and CDR2 SVGIG (reference sequence). The DNA of the CDR3 is TGTGCCAGGAAAGTCCGGACAGGCGACTATGGCTACACCTTC. Translating gives CARKVRTGDYGYTF.

The rearrangement uses TRBV7-8 and TRBJ2-5; D is perhaps TRBD1 or TRBD2 (5 bases each). Germline CDR1 and CDR2: SGHVS and FQNEAQ. This CDR3 has 14 amino acids. Trimming left V 5 bases short and J 2 bases short, with 12 bases between. The CDR3 protein is CASSPGPPQETQYF. CDR3 nucleotides: TGTGCCAGCAGCCCGGGACCGCCACAAGAGACCCAGTACTTC.

V is TRBV11-1 and J is TRBJ2-1; 7 bases are a match to TRBD2. The CDR3 sequence is 15 residues long. Germline V lookup: CDR1 SGHAT, CDR2 FQDESV (reference sequence). V trimming: 1 base; J trimming: 4 bases; junction bases outside the gene matches: 4. The CDR3 reads CASSLDGSGYNEQFF. The DNA of the CDR3 is TGTGCCAGCAGCTTAGACGGTAGCGGGTACAATGAGCAGTTCTTC.

This clone was seen a single time. The chain carries TRBV6-1 and TRBJ2-7, with D perhaps matching TRBD2 (5 bases). This CDR3 has 14 residues. Trimming removed 2 bases from V and 2 bases from J, with 10 bases in between. Germline loops: CDR1 MNHNS, CDR2 SASEGT. CDR3 DNA: TGTGCCAGCAGTGAATTCGGGATTACCTACGAGCAGTACTTC. Amino acids: CASSEFGITYEQYF.